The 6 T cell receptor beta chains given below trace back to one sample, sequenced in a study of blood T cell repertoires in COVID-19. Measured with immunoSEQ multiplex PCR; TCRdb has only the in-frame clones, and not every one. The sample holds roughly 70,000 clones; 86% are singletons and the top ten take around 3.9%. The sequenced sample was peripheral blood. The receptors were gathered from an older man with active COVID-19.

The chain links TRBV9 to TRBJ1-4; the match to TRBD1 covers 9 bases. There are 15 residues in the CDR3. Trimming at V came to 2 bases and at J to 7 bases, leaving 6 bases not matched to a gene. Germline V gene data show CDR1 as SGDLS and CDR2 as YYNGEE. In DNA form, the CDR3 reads TGTGCCAGCAGCGTCGGACAGGGGCCCGGTGAAAAACTGTTTTTT. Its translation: CASSVGQGPGEKLFF.

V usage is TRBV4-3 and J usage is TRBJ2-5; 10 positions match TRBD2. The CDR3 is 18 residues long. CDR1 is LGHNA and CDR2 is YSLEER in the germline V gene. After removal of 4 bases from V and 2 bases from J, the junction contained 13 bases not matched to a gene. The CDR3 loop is CASSRGLAAQKLQETQYF. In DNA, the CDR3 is TGCGCCAGCAGCCGAGGACTAGCGGCCCAAAAACTACAAGAGACCCAGTACTTC.

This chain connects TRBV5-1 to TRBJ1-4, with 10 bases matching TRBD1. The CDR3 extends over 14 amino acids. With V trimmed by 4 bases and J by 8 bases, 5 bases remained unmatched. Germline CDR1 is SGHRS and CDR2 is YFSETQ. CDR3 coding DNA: TGCGCCAGCAGCCTGGGACAGGGGAGGGAAAAACTGTTTTTT. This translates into CASSLGQGREKLFF.

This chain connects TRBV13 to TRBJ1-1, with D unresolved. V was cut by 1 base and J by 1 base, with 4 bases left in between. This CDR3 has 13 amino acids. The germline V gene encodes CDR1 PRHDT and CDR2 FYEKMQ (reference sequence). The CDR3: CASSLERNTEAFF. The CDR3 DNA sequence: TGTGCCAGCAGCTTAGAGAGGAACACTGAAGCTTTCTTT.

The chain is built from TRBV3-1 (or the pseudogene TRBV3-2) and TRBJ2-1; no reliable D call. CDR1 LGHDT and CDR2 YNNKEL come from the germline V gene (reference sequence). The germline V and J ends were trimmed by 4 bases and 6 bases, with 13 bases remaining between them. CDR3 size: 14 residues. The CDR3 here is CASSRHPGLNEQFF. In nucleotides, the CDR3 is TGTGCCAGCAGCCGCCACCCGGGTCTCAATGAGCAGTTCTTC.

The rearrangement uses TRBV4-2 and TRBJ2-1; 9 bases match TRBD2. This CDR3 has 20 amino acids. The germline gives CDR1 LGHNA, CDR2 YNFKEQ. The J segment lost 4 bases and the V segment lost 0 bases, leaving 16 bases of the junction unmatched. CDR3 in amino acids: CASSQDRVAGVGRGYNEQFF. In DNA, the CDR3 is TGTGCCAGCAGCCAAGATCGGGTAGCGGGAGTCGGTCGGGGGTACAATGAGCAGTTCTTC.